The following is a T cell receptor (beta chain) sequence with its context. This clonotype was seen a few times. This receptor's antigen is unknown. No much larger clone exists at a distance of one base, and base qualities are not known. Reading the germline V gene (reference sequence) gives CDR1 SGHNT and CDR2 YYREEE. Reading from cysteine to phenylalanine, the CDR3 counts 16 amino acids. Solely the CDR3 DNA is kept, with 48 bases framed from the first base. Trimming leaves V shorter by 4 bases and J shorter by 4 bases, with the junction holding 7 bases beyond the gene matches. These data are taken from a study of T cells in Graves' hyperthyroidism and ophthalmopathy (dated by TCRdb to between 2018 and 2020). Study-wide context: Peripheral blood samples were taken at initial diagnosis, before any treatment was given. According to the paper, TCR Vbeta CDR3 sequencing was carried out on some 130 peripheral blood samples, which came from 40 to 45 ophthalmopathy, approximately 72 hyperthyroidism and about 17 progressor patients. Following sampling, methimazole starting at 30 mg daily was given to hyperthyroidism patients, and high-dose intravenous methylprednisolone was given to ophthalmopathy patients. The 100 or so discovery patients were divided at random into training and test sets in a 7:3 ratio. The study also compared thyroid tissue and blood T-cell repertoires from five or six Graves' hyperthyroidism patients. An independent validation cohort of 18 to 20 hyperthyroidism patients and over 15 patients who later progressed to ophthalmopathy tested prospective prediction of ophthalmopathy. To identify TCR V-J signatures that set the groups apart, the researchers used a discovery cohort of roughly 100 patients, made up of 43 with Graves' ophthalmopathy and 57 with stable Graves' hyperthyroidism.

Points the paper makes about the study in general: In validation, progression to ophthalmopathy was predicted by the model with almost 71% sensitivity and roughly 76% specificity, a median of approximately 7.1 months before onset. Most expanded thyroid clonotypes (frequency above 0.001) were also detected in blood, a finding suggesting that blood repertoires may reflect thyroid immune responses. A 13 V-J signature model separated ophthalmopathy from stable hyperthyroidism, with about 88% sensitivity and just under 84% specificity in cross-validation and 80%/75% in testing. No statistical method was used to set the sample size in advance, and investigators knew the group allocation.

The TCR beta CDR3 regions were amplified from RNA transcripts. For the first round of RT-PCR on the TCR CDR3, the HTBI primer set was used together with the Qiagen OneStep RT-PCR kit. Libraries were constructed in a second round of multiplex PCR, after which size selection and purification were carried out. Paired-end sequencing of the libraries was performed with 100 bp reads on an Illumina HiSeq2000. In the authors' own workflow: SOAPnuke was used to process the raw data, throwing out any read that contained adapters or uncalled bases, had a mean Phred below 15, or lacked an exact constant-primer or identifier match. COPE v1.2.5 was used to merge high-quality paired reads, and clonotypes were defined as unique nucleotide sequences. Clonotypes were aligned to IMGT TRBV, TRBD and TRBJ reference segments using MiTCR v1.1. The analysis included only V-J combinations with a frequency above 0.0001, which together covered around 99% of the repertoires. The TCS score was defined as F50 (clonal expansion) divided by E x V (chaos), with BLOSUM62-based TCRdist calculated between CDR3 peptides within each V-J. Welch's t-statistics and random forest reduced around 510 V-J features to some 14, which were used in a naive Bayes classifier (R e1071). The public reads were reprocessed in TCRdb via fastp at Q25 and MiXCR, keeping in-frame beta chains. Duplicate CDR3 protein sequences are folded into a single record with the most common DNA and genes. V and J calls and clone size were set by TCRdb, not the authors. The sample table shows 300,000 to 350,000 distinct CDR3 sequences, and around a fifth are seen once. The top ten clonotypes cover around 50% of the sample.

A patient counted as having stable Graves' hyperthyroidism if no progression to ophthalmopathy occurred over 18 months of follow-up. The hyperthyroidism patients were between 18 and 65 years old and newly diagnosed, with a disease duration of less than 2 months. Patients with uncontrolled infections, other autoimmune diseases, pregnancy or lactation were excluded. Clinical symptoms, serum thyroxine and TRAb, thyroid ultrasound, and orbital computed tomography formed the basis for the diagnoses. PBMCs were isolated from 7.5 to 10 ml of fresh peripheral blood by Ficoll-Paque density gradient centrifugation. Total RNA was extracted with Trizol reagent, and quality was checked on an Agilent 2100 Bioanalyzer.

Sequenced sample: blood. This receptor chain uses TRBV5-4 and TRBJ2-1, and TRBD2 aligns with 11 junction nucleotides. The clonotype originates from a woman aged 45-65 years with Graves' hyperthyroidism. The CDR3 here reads CASSAATSGTYNEQFF. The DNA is TGTGCCAGCAGCGCGGCGACTAGCGGGACATACAATGAGCAGTTCTTC.